Listed below are T cell receptor beta chains from one sample, sequenced in a study of T-cell memory formation after mild COVID-19. In TCRdb, the 5' RACE reads were re-called with MiXCR into one record per CDR3 protein. Of around 300,000 distinct CDR3 sequences listed, just under 20% are singletons. The material sequenced was PBMCs or a T cell subset sorted from them (not recorded which). The receptor set was obtained from a man between 18 and 35 years old who had mild COVID-19 (a few samples of this study predate the infection). Cell type and time point are not known. CDR3s include the opening cysteine and the closing phenylalanine or tryptophan. Size values are once, few and many counts, or a class for expanded clones, and some rows have none.

clone_size,v_call,j_call,cdr3_aa
NA,TRBV4-1,TRBJ2-2,CASSQDPSPNTGELFF
few,TRBV28,TRBJ1-5,CASSFPGGPPQHF
few,TRBV7-2,TRBJ2-1,CASSFLGFKDNEQFF
few,TRBV24-1,TRBJ2-3,CATSGAWDTDTQYF
once,TRBV5-1,TRBJ2-5,CSSSLVVGRGETQYF
NA,TRBV10-3,TRBJ2-7,CAISGVWGGAYEQYF
NA,TRBV12-3/TRBV12-4,TRBJ1-2,CASSRAANYGYTF
few,TRBV12-3/TRBV12-4,TRBJ2-3,CASRSPGFGTQYF
NA,TRBV7-3,TRBJ2-5,CASSHNGQGARETQYF
NA,TRBV6-2/TRBV6-3,TRBJ1-5,CASQGGNQPQHF
few,TRBV7-2,TRBJ1-6,CASSPQGVSGSPLHF
NA,TRBV7-2,TRBJ1-4,CASSSGPLSGNNEKLFF
few,TRBV5-1,TRBJ2-4,CASSLAKTGDIQYF
many,TRBV7-8,TRBJ2-7,CASSRQGIDEQYF
few,TRBV6-5,TRBJ2-5,CASSYGWTSRETQYF
few,TRBV5-1,TRBJ1-4,CASSLEGNPNEKLFF
few,TRBV6-5,TRBJ2-3,CASSSRGDTGDTQYF
few,TRBV5-1,TRBJ2-1,CASTPGTGNEQFF
NA,TRBV7-6,TRBJ1-1,CASSFSANSREAFF
few,TRBV12-3/TRBV12-4,TRBJ2-1,CASSLVAGQFF
few,TRBV7-2,TRBJ2-1,CASSPTFRDNEQFF
NA,TRBV18,TRBJ2-5,CASSPLAIQETQYF
NA,TRBV6-6,TRBJ1-1,CASSRGTVNTEAFF
few,TRBV5-1,TRBJ1-1,CASSLAQVLNTEAFF
few,TRBV9,TRBJ1-2,CASSSKDRGLNYGYTF
few,TRBV5-1,TRBJ2-7,CASSNGTGVDEQYF
once,TRBV19,TRBJ1-6,CASSPPEDISPLHF
NA,TRBV6-5,TRBJ1-1,CASSYFAEGAFF
NA,TRBV12-3/TRBV12-4,TRBJ2-7,CASREGLAVSEQYF
few,TRBV12-3/TRBV12-4,TRBJ2-1,CASSLRAGQGEQFF
few,TRBV9,TRBJ2-3,CASSVTGTDTQYF
NA,TRBV6-5,TRBJ1-2,CASGNPGAYGYTF
NA,TRBV7-2,TRBJ2-1,CASITGTGYGGGEQFF
medium-sized,TRBV25-1,TRBJ1-5,CASSDRAWDSNQPQHF
few,TRBV12-3/TRBV12-4,TRBJ1-1,CASRRDRLKAFF
NA,TRBV25-1,TRBJ2-3,CASRQGAGDTQYF